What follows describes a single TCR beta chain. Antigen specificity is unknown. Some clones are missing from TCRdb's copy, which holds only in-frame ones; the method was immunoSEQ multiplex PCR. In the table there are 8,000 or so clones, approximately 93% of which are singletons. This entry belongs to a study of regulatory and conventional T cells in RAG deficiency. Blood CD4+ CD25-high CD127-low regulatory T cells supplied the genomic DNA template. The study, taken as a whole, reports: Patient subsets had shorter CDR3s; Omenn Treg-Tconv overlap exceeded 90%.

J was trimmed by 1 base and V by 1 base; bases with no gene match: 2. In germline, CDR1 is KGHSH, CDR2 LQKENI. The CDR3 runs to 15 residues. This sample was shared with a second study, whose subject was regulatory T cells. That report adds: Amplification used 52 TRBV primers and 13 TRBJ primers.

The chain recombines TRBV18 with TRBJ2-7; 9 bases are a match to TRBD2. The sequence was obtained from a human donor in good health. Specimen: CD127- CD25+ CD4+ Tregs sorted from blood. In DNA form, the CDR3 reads TGTGCCAGCTCACCACTGGCGGGGGGGTCCTACGAGCAGTACTTC. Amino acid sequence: CASSPLAGGSYEQYF.